The rows below give T cell receptor beta chains drawn from one sample of a study of graft-versus-host responses after intestinal transplantation. Clones were sequenced by immunoSEQ multiplex PCR, and TCRdb holds only the in-frame ones, with some missing. The data show over 15,000 clones, around 74% seen once. This sample comprised ileum tissue, obtained 14 days after transplant. The receptor set was obtained from a human patient who received an intestinal transplant, so some T cells may come from the graft donor. Both conserved end residues are part of each CDR3. A D gene is named only where the DNA matches it firmly. Where a row states a size, it is once, few, many or the class of an expanded clone; other rows omit it.

J gene,D gene,V gene,clone size,CDR3 DNA,CDR3 protein
TRBJ2-6,.,TRBV6-6,.,TGTGCCAGCAGTTTACAGGGCCCTGGGGCCAACGTCCTGACTTTC,CASSLQGPGANVLTF
TRBJ1-5,TRBD1,TRBV18,.,TGTGCCAGCTCACTTTTACGACAGGGAGGCCAGCCCCAGCATTTT,CASSLLRQGGQPQHF
TRBJ2-3,TRBD1,TRBV7-9,.,TGTGCCACCCTACGGGACAGGGCCACAGATACGCAGTATTTT,CATLRDRATDTQYF
TRBJ1-5,.,TRBV19,medium-sized,TGTGCCAGTAGTATCGGGTACGGGGCTAGGCAGCCCCAGCATTTT,CASSIGYGARQPQHF
TRBJ2-2,.,TRBV9,.,TGTGCCAGCAGCGTAGGATCAGGGACCGGGGAGCTGTTTTTT,CASSVGSGTGELFF
TRBJ2-7,.,TRBV5-4,.,TGTGCCAGCAGCTTCTCCTACGAGCAGTACTTC,CASSFSYEQYF
TRBJ2-2,.,TRBV5-4,.,TGTGCCAGCAGCTGGGACGCTGGCGGTACCGGGGAGCTGTTTTTT,CASSWDAGGTGELFF
TRBJ1-4,.,TRBV29-1,.,TGCAGCGTTGACAGGGGAGCAACTAATGAAAAACTGTTTTTT,CSVDRGATNEKLFF
TRBJ1-4,.,TRBV29-1,.,TGCAGCGTTGAAGACGAAAGGGAAAAACTGTTTTTT,CSVEDEREKLFF
TRBJ2-1,.,TRBV11-3,.,TGTGCCAGCAGCTCACAAGGGGGTTACAATGAGCAGTTCTTC,CASSSQGGYNEQFF
TRBJ1-1,.,TRBV5-1,.,TGCGCCAGCAGCTTGGCGTCTCAGAGTAGGACCAACACTGAAGCTTTCTTT,CASSLASQSRTNTEAFF
TRBJ1-5,TRBD1,TRBV5-5,.,TGTGCCAGCAGCATAATATTCACGGGACAGATCAATCAGCCCCAGCATTTT,CASSIIFTGQINQPQHF
TRBJ1-2,.,TRBV6-1,.,TGTGCCAGCTCCCGTCGGCGAAAATATAACTATGGCTACACCTTC,CASSRRRKYNYGYTF
TRBJ1-4,.,TRBV21-1,.,TGTGCCAGCAGCAAAGGGCGGGCGGGGGAAAAACTGTTTTTT,CASSKGRAGEKLFF
TRBJ1-1,.,TRBV27,.,TGTGCCAGCAGTCTAAAAATGCAGACGGAAGCTTTCTTT,CASSLKMQTEAFF
TRBJ2-5,TRBD2,TRBV28,.,TGTGCCAGCAGCGGGGAGGGGTACCAAGAGACCCAGTACTTC,CASSGEGYQETQYF
TRBJ2-3,.,TRBV6-1,.,TGTGCCAGCAGGGACCCTTTGGGCGCAGATACGCAGTATTTT,CASRDPLGADTQYF
TRBJ2-1,TRBD2,TRBV5-1,.,TGCGCCAGCAGCTTGGTCCCCGGGGAGGGTGAGCAGTTCTTC,CASSLVPGEGEQFF
TRBJ1-1,.,TRBV5-5,once,TGTGCCAGCAGCTTGGAATGGGGTTCGCTCTGGGCTTTCTTT,CASSLEWGSLWAFF
TRBJ2-2,.,TRBV27,.,TGTGCCAGCAGTGGCCTGAACACCGGGGAGCTGTTTTTT,CASSGLNTGELFF
TRBJ2-7,TRBD2,TRBV11-1,few,TGTGCCAGCAGTATGGGACTAGGGTCCTACGAGCAGTACTTC,CASSMGLGSYEQYF
TRBJ2-3,.,TRBV4-2,.,TGTGCCAGCAGCCAAGATTTAGTGCAGGTTAGCACAGATACGCAGTATTTT,CASSQDLVQVSTDTQYF
TRBJ1-5,.,TRBV2,few,TGTGCCAGCATTGCAGGCACGGGATCGACCCAGCATTTT,CASIAGTGSTQHF
TRBJ1-3,TRBD1,TRBV7-2,.,TGTGCCAGCAGCAAGGGACAGGCCTACTCTGGAAACACCATATATTTT,CASSKGQAYSGNTIYF
TRBJ1-1,.,TRBV9,few,TGTGCCAGCAGCCCCACGAGGCAGAAGAACACTGAAGCTTTCTTT,CASSPTRQKNTEAFF
TRBJ2-1,.,TRBV27,.,TGTGCCAGCAGTAACGCGGGGAGTTACAATGAGCAGTTCTTC,CASSNAGSYNEQFF
TRBJ2-7,.,TRBV5-1,once,TGCGCCAGCAGCTATTCAGGGTACGAGCAGTACTTC,CASSYSGYEQYF
TRBJ2-7,.,TRBV2,few,TGTGCCAGCAGTGCCGGACACTCCTACGAGCAGTACTTC,CASSAGHSYEQYF
TRBJ1-1,TRBD1,TRBV9,few,TGTGCCAGCAGCGTAGGAGGGGGCCTGAACACTGAAGCTTTCTTT,CASSVGGGLNTEAFF
TRBJ2-7,.,TRBV6-5,.,TGTGCCAGCAGCGGGGTTCGCGAGCAGTACTTC,CASSGVREQYF
TRBJ1-2,.,TRBV6-5,.,TGTGCCAGCAGTGGACGGTTAAAAGACTATGGCTACACCTTC,CASSGRLKDYGYTF
TRBJ2-3,.,TRBV5-1,.,TGCGCCAGCAGCTTGGAAGACTCTAGCACAGATACGCAGTATTTT,CASSLEDSSTDTQYF
TRBJ1-1,.,TRBV28,.,TGTGCCAGCAGTTTAGGGGAAAGGAGGACTGAAGCTTTCTTT,CASSLGERRTEAFF
TRBJ1-2,.,TRBV9,.,TGTGCCAGCAGCGTAGCTACAGCTAACTATGGCTACACCTTC,CASSVATANYGYTF
TRBJ2-2,.,TRBV9,.,TGTGCCAGCAGCGTAGGGAACCCGACCGGGGAGCTGTTTTTT,CASSVGNPTGELFF
TRBJ2-7,.,TRBV7-2,.,TGTGCCAGCAGCTTCGAGGTGGGGGACGGCTACGAGCAGTACTTC,CASSFEVGDGYEQYF
TRBJ1-1,.,TRBV30,few,TGTGCCTCCTATCGGCCCATCACTGAAGCTTTCTTT,CASYRPITEAFF
TRBJ1-2,.,TRBV4-2,.,TGTGCCAGCAGCCAAGATAAGAAAGGGATGGATGGCTACACCTTC,CASSQDKKGMDGYTF
TRBJ1-5,.,TRBV5-4,medium-sized,TGTGCCAGCAGCTCTACCTTGGCAGTCGTCAATCAGCCCCAGCATTTT,CASSSTLAVVNQPQHF
TRBJ2-1,TRBD1,TRBV15,.,TGTGCCACCAGCAGATACACAGGGGGCACCTACAATGAGCAGTTCTTC,CATSRYTGGTYNEQFF